This T cell receptor beta chain was profiled in a study of beta chain features in type 1 diabetes. The investigators reverse transcribed all of the isolated RNA, so they sequenced expressed TCRB transcripts. Clones were sequenced by immunoSEQ multiplex PCR, and TCRdb holds only the in-frame ones, with some missing. The sample has 250,000 to 300,000 clones, approximately 8% seen once. V gave up 5 bases and J gave up 3 bases, with 8 bases separating them. Germline CDR1 and CDR2: SNHLY and FYNNEI. The length of the CDR3 is 14 residues. This clone was counted between two and nine times. This chain links TRBV2 with TRBJ2-6; weak D call: TRBD2 (5 bases). Input material: central memory CD4+ T cells from blood. The sequence came from a young woman in good health. CDR3 bases: TGTGCCAGCAGTACAGCGGTTGGGGCCAACGTCCTGACTTTC. This sequence encodes CASSTAVGANVLTF.